These 14 T cell receptor beta chains came from one sample sequenced in a study of breast tumors, draining lymph nodes, adjacent tissues. TCRdb passed the multiplex PCR reads through MiXCR, listing each CDR3 protein once. The sample records around 50,000 distinct CDR3 sequences, about 21% being singletons. Sequencing was performed on breast tumor tissue. The receptors were gathered from a female donor with breast cancer. Some clones in this sample may be carry-over from other donors' samples.

This clonotype was observed at least ten times. This sequence joins TRBV28 and TRBJ1-4; maybe TRBD1 (5 bases). V dropped 2 bases and J dropped 8 bases, with 12 bases sitting between them. CDR3 length equals 14 residues. In germline, CDR1 is MDHEN, CDR2 SYDVKM. The CDR3 sequence: CASSLPGRDEKLFF. In DNA, the CDR3 is TGTGCCAGCAGTTTACCTGGACGGGACGAAAAACTGTTTTTT.

This clonotype came up a few times. The V and J genes are TRBV3-1 and TRBJ2-1; no definite D call. This CDR3 has 13 amino acids. Trimming stripped 4 bases from V and 9 bases from J, with 13 bases between. CDR1 LGHDT and CDR2 YNNKEL come from the germline V gene (reference sequence). The CDR3 DNA reads TGTGCCAGCAGCCCCTTCTTGAGAGGTGAGCAGTTCTTC. It specifies CASSPFLRGEQFF.

There are many counts of this clonotype. This sequence joins TRBV12-3 or TRBV12-4 and TRBJ2-7; 7 bases are shared with TRBD1. Germline trimming cut 6 bases from V and 3 bases from J; bases unmatched to any gene: 5. The CDR3 contains 13 residues. This CDR3 reads CASSGTVGYEQYF. The CDR3 DNA follows: TGTGCCAGCAGCGGGACAGTTGGCTACGAGCAGTACTTC.

This clonotype was counted at least ten times. The rearrangement links TRBV9 to TRBJ2-3; D is possibly TRBD2 (6 bases). From germline, CDR1 is SGDLS and CDR2 YYNGEE. V was cut by 5 bases and J by 3 bases, with 7 bases left in between. There are 12 residues in the CDR3. This CDR3 reads CASRGLTDTQYF. The CDR3 region has the DNA TGTGCCAGCAGGGGACTTACAGATACGCAGTATTTT.

This clonotype counts as large (0.1 to 1%). V usage is TRBV7-9 and J usage is TRBJ1-2, with 8 positions matching TRBD1. The CDR3 is made up of 15 amino acids. Unmatched junction bases numbered 3, after V lost 1 base and J lost 2 bases. Germline CDR1 SEHNR, CDR2 FQNEAQ (reference sequence). In nucleotides, the CDR3 is TGTGCCAGCAGCTTAGAGCAGGGGGCAAACTATGGCTACACCTTC. Translated: CASSLEQGANYGYTF.

This clonotype occurred many times. The gene calls are TRBV2 and TRBJ1-6; possible D gene TRBD1, 6 bases. The germline V gene encodes CDR1 SNHLY and CDR2 FYNNEI. The ends were cut back, 3 bases at V and 14 bases at J, with 14 bases in the middle. This CDR3 spans 13 amino acids. CDR3 sequence (DNA): TGTGCCAGCAGTGACAGGGGCCCGGGTGCCCTCCACTTT. Translation gives CASSDRGPGALHF.

There are many counts of this clonotype. V gene TRBV5-5 combines with J gene TRBJ2-5; D is possibly TRBD1 or TRBD2 (5 bases each). This CDR3 is built from 16 residues. V lost 1 base to trimming and J lost 4 bases, with 17 bases between them. Germline V gene lookup returns CDR1 SGHKS and CDR2 YYEKEE (reference sequence). The CDR3 sequence is CASSLFGGSGPETQYF. CDR3 nucleotide sequence: TGTGCCAGCAGCTTGTTTGGGGGTTCAGGCCCAGAGACCCAGTACTTC.

This clonotype was recorded many times. The chain joins TRBV27 to TRBJ1-6, with 7 nucleotides matching TRBD1. CDR1 is MNHEY and CDR2 is SMNVEV in the germline V gene (reference sequence). This CDR3 has 14 amino acids. After removal of 3 bases from V and 10 bases from J, the junction contained 6 bases not matched to a gene. CDR3 DNA: TGTGCCAGCAGTTTGACAGGGCTCCAGTCACCCCTCCACTTT. The encoded protein is CASSLTGLQSPLHF.

This clonotype was picked up many times. This chain joins TRBV7-2 and TRBJ2-5; D is unresolved. The CDR3 contains 12 residues. Per germline, CDR1 SGHTA and CDR2 FQGNSA. V gave up 5 bases and J gave up 0 bases, with 4 bases separating them. The CDR3, as DNA: TGTGCCAGCAGCCCCTACCAAGAGACCCAGTACTTC. Protein product: CASSPYQETQYF. Combining the CDR3 with reference TRBV7-2 and TRBJ2-5 gives the whole variable domain GAGVSQSPSNKVTEKGKDVELRCDPISGHTALYWYRQSLGQGLEFLIYFQGNSAPDKSGLPSDRFSAERTGGSVSTLTIQRTQQEDSAVYLCASSPYQETQYFGPGTRLLVL.

This clonotype was observed many times. The V gene is TRBV9, the J gene TRBJ2-7; D is ambiguous. The CDR3 loop spans 15 amino acids. Germline lookup yields CDR1 SGDLS and CDR2 YYNGEE. Trimming removed 2 bases from V and 0 bases from J, with 12 bases in between. The CDR3 DNA sequence: TGTGCCAGCAGCGTGGGGTCGGCGTTCTCCTACGAGCAGTACTTC. It codes for CASSVGSAFSYEQYF.

This clonotype was found many times. The chain carries TRBV11-2 and TRBJ1-2, with D maybe TRBD1 (5 bases). Trimming pared 1 base from V and 7 bases from J, leaving 13 bases between. CDR1 and CDR2 from the germline V gene are SGHAT and FQNNGV. The CDR3 is 14 residues long. DNA for the CDR3: TGTGCCAGCAGCTTAGCCTCCTCGGGGGGTGGCTACACCTTC. Translation gives CASSLASSGGGYTF.

This clonotype has a handful of counts. The V and J genes are TRBV6-1 and TRBJ1-5, with no clear D. This CDR3 is built from 14 residues. Trimming stripped 2 bases from V and 7 bases from J, with 12 bases between. The germline gives CDR1 MNHNS, CDR2 SASEGT. CDR3 amino acids: CASSETLSGQPQHF. The CDR3 DNA follows: TGTGCCAGCAGTGAAACCCTCTCGGGGCAGCCCCAGCATTTT.

The chain is built from TRBV20-1 and TRBJ1-2; tentative D call: TRBD1 (6 bases). Trimming cost V 5 bases and J 2 bases, with 12 bases left between them. Germline V CDR1 and CDR2: DFQATT, SNEGSKA (reference sequence). The CDR3 runs 13 residues. DNA for the CDR3: TGCAGTGCTCCGAACAGGGAGAACTATGGCTACACCTTC. It translates to CSAPNRENYGYTF.

A single count supports this clonotype. This may come from a read error, since a much larger clone is one base off. The chain links TRBV5-4 to TRBJ2-1; D might be TRBD1 (5 bases). Trimming left V 7 bases short and J 10 bases short, with 12 bases between. CDR1 and CDR2 from the germline V gene are SGHNT and YYREEE (reference sequence). The CDR3 spans 11 residues. The CDR3 reads CASLDHREQFF. In DNA form, the CDR3 reads TGTGCCAGCCTAGACCACAGGGAGCAGTTCTTC. Filled out from reference TRBV5-4 and TRBJ2-1, the complete variable domain reads ETGVTQSPTHLIKTRGQQVTLRCSSQSGHNTVSWYQQALGQGPQFIFQYYREEENGRGNFPPRFSGLQFPNYSSELNVNALELDDSALYLCASLDHREQFFGPGTRLTVL.